This is a list of T cell receptor beta chains from one sample in a study of shared clonotypes between healthy human individuals. TCRdb keeps only in-frame clones here, not all; method: immunoSEQ multiplex PCR. The table lists more than 1 million clones, about four fifths of them singletons. Material: memory CD4+ T cells from PBMCs. Receptors were obtained from a man between 18 and 29 years old in good health. Some clones in this sample may be carry-over from other donors' samples. Each CDR3 is given with its conserved first and last residue. A D gene is named only where the DNA matches it firmly. Clone size is stated in some rows and not others, as once, few, many or a class when expanded.

>TRBD2|-|TRBJ2-7|TRBV7-9
CASSLGSGLAGQYF
TGTGCCAGCAGCTTAGGAAGTGGACTAGCGGGCCAGTACTTC
>TRBD1|-|TRBJ1-4|TRBV7-9
CASSSQGGANEKLFF
TGTGCCAGCAGCTCGCAGGGGGGTGCTAATGAAAAACTGTTTTTT
>TRBD1|-|TRBJ1-1|TRBV5-1
CASRSLTGGIEAFF
TGCGCCAGCAGGTCACTTACAGGGGGCATTGAAGCTTTCTTT
>TRBD1|-|TRBJ1-2|TRBV7-9
CASSLARDSPYYGYTF
TGTGCCAGCAGCTTAGCGCGGGACAGTCCCTACTATGGCTACACCTTC
>-|few|TRBJ2-3|TRBV6-6
CASRERPPDTQYF
TGTGCCAGCAGGGAGCGCCCCCCAGATACGCAGTATTTT
>TRBD1|few|TRBJ1-1|TRBV12-5
CASGTDRVGNTEAFF
TGTGCTAGTGGCACGGACAGGGTTGGTAACACTGAAGCTTTCTTT
>-|few|TRBJ1-5|TRBV6-6
CASRPQIRGNQPQHF
TGTGCCAGCAGGCCCCAGATTAGGGGCAATCAGCCCCAGCATTTT
>-|-|TRBJ2-5|TRBV7-9
CASSLAIGAGQETQYF
TGTGCCAGCAGCTTAGCGATCGGAGCCGGCCAAGAGACCCAGTACTTC
>TRBD2|-|TRBJ2-1|TRBV5-1
CASSPLAGDNEQFF
TGCGCCAGCAGCCCCTTAGCGGGGGACAATGAGCAGTTCTTC
>-|few|TRBJ2-3|TRBV28
CASKPGLTTDTQYF
TGTGCCAGCAAACCGGGACTTACCACAGATACGCAGTATTTT
>-|-|TRBJ1-3|TRBV25-1
CASTGTSGNTIYF
TGTGCCAGTACAGGGACCTCTGGAAACACCATATATTTT
>-|-|TRBJ2-3|TRBV4-2
CASRFEGADTQYF
TGTGCCAGCAGGTTTGAGGGGGCAGATACGCAGTATTTT
>-|-|TRBJ2-3|TRBV2
CASNRESTDTQYF
TGTGCCAGCAATCGGGAGAGCACAGATACGCAGTATTTT
>TRBD1|-|TRBJ2-2|TRBV9
CASSPTTGQTGELFF
TGTGCCAGCAGCCCGACGACAGGGCAAACCGGGGAGCTGTTTTTT
>-|-|TRBJ2-5|TRBV2
CASREGTLGTQYF
TGTGCCAGCAGGGAGGGAACCTTGGGGACCCAGTACTTC
>-|-|TRBJ1-2|TRBV4-2
CASSHARTDGYTF
TGTGCCAGCAGCCACGCAAGGACAGATGGCTACACCTTC
>-|-|TRBJ2-7|TRBV5-6
CASSAQAKEYF
TGTGCCAGCAGTGCTCAGGCCAAGGAGTACTTC
>-|-|TRBJ2-7|TRBV7-2
CASSFTGMDYEQYF
TGTGCCAGCAGCTTTACAGGGATGGACTACGAGCAGTACTTC
>TRBD2|few|TRBJ2-1|TRBV27
CASSLPGRLAGNNEQFF
TGTGCCAGCAGTTTACCGGGGCGCCTAGCGGGGAACAATGAGCAGTTCTTC
>-|-|TRBJ2-7|TRBV5-4
CASSLGSSRGMRGQYF
TGTGCCAGCAGCTTGGGGTCGTCAAGAGGCATGAGAGGGCAGTACTTC
>-|-|TRBJ2-1|TRBV28
CASSTTLGLGDNEQFF
TGTGCCAGCAGCACGACTCTTGGCTTGGGGGACAATGAGCAGTTCTTC
>-|-|TRBJ2-5|TRBV5-4
CASSLSGTPQETQYF
TGTGCCAGCAGCTTGTCCGGGACACCCCAAGAGACCCAGTACTTC
>TRBD1|-|TRBJ1-2|TRBV5-6
CASSLQGFDYGYTF
TGTGCCAGCAGCCTACAGGGGTTTGACTATGGCTACACCTTC
>-|-|TRBJ2-1|TRBV27
CASSLPIFPNEQFF
TGTGCCAGCAGTTTGCCCATTTTCCCGAATGAGCAGTTCTTC
>-|once|TRBJ1-3|TRBV5-1
CASSRNPTGSSGNTIYF
TGCGCCAGCAGCCGGAATCCGACTGGGAGCTCTGGAAACACCATATATTTT
>-|-|TRBJ1-1|TRBV2
CASSDEWSTEAFF
TGTGCCAGCAGTGATGAGTGGAGTACTGAAGCTTTCTTT
>-|many|TRBJ2-2|TRBV11-2
CASSPSLASGELFF
TGTGCCAGCAGCCCGAGCCTAGCCTCCGGGGAGCTGTTTTTT
>-|-|TRBJ2-7|TRBV5-1
CASSEPGGYEQYF
TGCGCCAGCAGCGAACCAGGGGGGTACGAGCAGTACTTC
>-|-|TRBJ2-1|TRBV29-1
CSVVLAVVSDGEQFF
TGCAGCGTAGTATTAGCGGTCGTAAGTGATGGTGAGCAGTTCTTC
>TRBD1|-|TRBJ2-3|TRBV7-2
CASSLDRPGQGGTGTQYF
TGTGCCAGCAGCTTAGACCGACCGGGACAGGGGGGGACAGGTACGCAGTATTTT
>TRBD1|once|TRBJ1-1|TRBV18
CASSPRTGSNTEAFF
TGTGCCAGCTCACCAAGGACAGGGTCTAACACTGAAGCTTTCTTT
>TRBD1|-|TRBJ1-5|TRBV5-8
CASTYRGPGQPQHF
TGTGCCAGCACATACAGGGGGCCGGGGCAGCCCCAGCATTTT
>TRBD1|-|TRBJ2-7|TRBV28
CASRTGTAEQYF
TGTGCCAGCAGGACCGGGACAGCGGAGCAGTACTTC
>TRBD1|once|TRBJ1-1|TRBV29-1
CSVGQGALNTEAFF
TGCAGCGTTGGACAGGGGGCGTTGAACACTGAAGCTTTCTTT
>-|-|TRBJ1-5|TRBV18
CASSPGLGESRVQPQHF
TGTGCCAGCTCACCAGGGCTCGGCGAATCGAGAGTACAGCCCCAGCATTTT
>-|-|TRBJ2-1|TRBV30
CAWSVRYEKQFF
TGTGCCTGGAGTGTACGCTATGAAAAGCAGTTCTTC
>-|-|TRBJ1-1|TRBV7-2
CASSLLEGTEAFF
TGTGCCAGCAGCTTACTTGAGGGTACTGAAGCTTTCTTT
>-|-|TRBJ1-2|TRBV30
CAWGEGHYYGYTF
TGTGCCTGGGGCGAGGGACACTACTATGGCTACACCTTC
>-|-|TRBJ2-7|TRBV5-1
CASSFRRGEQYF
TGCGCCAGCAGCTTTCGGCGGGGCGAGCAGTACTTC
>TRBD2|-|TRBJ2-5|TRBV28
CASREERGARETQYF
TGTGCCAGCAGAGAAGAGCGGGGGGCGCGGGAGACCCAGTACTTC
>-|-|TRBJ2-1|TRBV6-5
CASSSPRDIYNEQFF
TGTGCCAGCAGTTCCCCCCGGGACATATACAATGAGCAGTTCTTC
>TRBD1|-|TRBJ2-2|TRBV11-2
CASSSRRQGHSGELFF
TGTGCCAGCAGCTCTCGTAGACAGGGACATTCAGGGGAGCTGTTTTTT
>TRBD1|once|TRBJ2-7|TRBV18
CASSPDRGDEQYF
TGTGCCAGCTCACCGGACAGGGGCGATGAGCAGTACTTC
>TRBD1|-|TRBJ2-6|TRBV13
CASSPVTGTGANVLTF
TGTGCCAGCAGCCCCGTGACAGGGACCGGGGCCAACGTCCTGACTTTC
>-|-|TRBJ2-3|TRBV5-8
CASSRGADTQYF
TGTGCCAGCAGTAGGGGAGCAGATACGCAGTATTTT
>-|-|TRBJ2-7|TRBV7-2
CASSLGFALNEQYF
TGTGCCAGCAGCTTAGGATTCGCTCTGAACGAGCAGTACTTC
>-|-|TRBJ1-1|TRBV28
CASSPQWGNTEAFF
TGTGCCAGCAGCCCCCAGTGGGGGAACACTGAAGCTTTCTTT
>-|-|TRBJ2-1|TRBV2
CASLVSEQFF
TGTGCCAGCCTGGTCAGTGAGCAGTTCTTC
>-|once|TRBJ2-3|TRBV27
CASSSVTDTQYF
TGTGCCAGCAGTTCCGTTACAGATACGCAGTATTTT
>-|-|TRBJ2-1|TRBV2
CASSEDRVGNEQFF
TGTGCCAGCAGTGAAGACCGGGTGGGGAATGAGCAGTTCTTC
>-|-|TRBJ1-1|TRBV19
CASSISGGPNTEAFF
TGTGCCAGTAGTATCTCCGGGGGGCCGAACACTGAAGCTTTCTTT
>-|-|TRBJ2-5|TRBV7-9
CASSSNRGLIAGAGETQYF
TGTGCCAGCAGCTCCAACAGGGGGCTTATAGCGGGAGCGGGGGAGACCCAGTACTTC
>-|-|TRBJ1-4|TRBV4-3
CASSHRGGAENEKLFF
TGCGCCAGCAGCCACCGCGGGGGAGCCGAGAACGAAAAACTGTTTTTT
>-|-|TRBJ1-1|TRBV30
CAWIPSGFTEAFF
TGTGCCTGGATCCCCTCGGGGTTTACTGAAGCTTTCTTT
>-|-|TRBJ1-3|TRBV2
CASAPGNTIYF
TGTGCCAGCGCCCCGGGGAACACCATATATTTT